Sequencing of this T cell receptor (beta chain) was carried out in a study of blood T cell repertoires in COVID-19 (dated by TCRdb to 2020 to 2021). Concerning the study at large: The collaborator samples originated in the United States, Italy and Spain and spanned the acute and convalescent phases of COVID-19. The prospective study material was composed of cDNA or gDNA derived from T cells, B-cell-depleted T cells, or PBMCs. Subjects who had been exposed to COVID-19, were actively infected with it, or had recovered from it provided the deeply sampled blood TCRbeta repertoires that made up the dataset. The repertoires were released in a freely available public database intended as a resource for research on the immune response to SARS-CoV-2. The samples were drawn from two sources: the first 160 participants of the ongoing ImmuneRACE study, and 1,000 to 1,500 subjects contributed by 6 global collaborators. A de-identified subject ID, COVID-19 status, age in years and sex were almost always included in the sample metadata. Where available, HLA class I and class II types were obtained from metadata supplied by the sample provider rather than from assay-based typing.

TCRbeta CDR3 regions were amplified from genomic DNA using the immunoSEQ Assay, a bias-controlled multiplex PCR. In the source study's methods: Within the assay, amplification of reference gene primers was used to estimate how many nucleated cells each sample contained. Sequence reads were collapsed and filtered to measure the absolute abundance of every unique TCRbeta CDR3 rearrangement. For each sample, productive Simpson clonality was calculated as the square root of Simpson's diversity index over productive rearrangements. TCRdb mirrors the immuneACCESS table, restricted to in-frame sequences. Some clones are absent from its copies; in checked studies, under half trace to an unresolved V gene, and the reason for the others is unknown. That table supplies the V and J calls and clone size; D and trimming were determined from the DNA. This sample holds some 150,000 clones; approximately 79% were observed only once. Roughly 8.6% of the sample goes to the ten largest clones.

Each collaborating institution followed its own protocols to collect whole blood in K2EDTA tubes. For TCRbeta analysis, collaborators shipped samples in one of three forms: frozen whole blood, isolated PBMCs, or DNA extracted from either of those sample types. Overall study outcomes, separate from this receptor: Clinical and demographic metadata were provided uncurated, with the amount varying by source and participant.

A remark on this clone: Its antigen is still unknown. Base qualities are not provided; no much larger clone lies one nucleotide away.

Trimmed from V: 5 bases; trimmed from J: 7 bases; junction bases lacking a gene match: 4. From its cysteine to its phenylalanine, the CDR3 spans 13 amino acids. Only the CDR3 region is kept as DNA, spanning 39 bases read in frame from base 1. CDR1 is given as GTSNPN and CDR2 as SVGIG, both from the germline V gene (reference sequence). The sequence joins TRBV30 to TRBJ2-2; 10 bases in the middle match TRBD1. The receptor's source is a man aged 45-60 years with active or convalescent COVID-19. Sequenced: peripheral blood. The CDR3 protein sequence reads: CAWDRGQDGELFF. The DNA is as follows: TGTGCCTGGGACAGGGGGCAAGACGGGGAGCTGTTTTTT.